The 27 T cell receptor beta chains below were found in one sample sequenced in a study of regulatory T cells in long-lasting Graves disease. Relying on iRepertoire HTBI primers and Arm-PCR of CDR3 regions, the team built TCR beta libraries. One entry per CDR3 protein results from TCRdb running MiXCR on the multiplex PCR reads. The sample carries roughly 610,000 distinct CDR3 sequences, less than 20% recorded once. Indicated time point: newly diagnosed GD, antithyroid drugs for less than 3 months. Making the TCR library involved RNA that had been extracted from PBMCs. The sample also formed part of further work on T cells in Graves' hyperthyroidism and ophthalmopathy.

The sequencing here drew on peripheral blood mononuclear cells (PBMCs), taken at new diagnosis, from a patient treated with antithyroid drugs. These receptors came from a woman aged 25 to 39 with Graves disease.

The rearrangement joins TRBV28 to TRBJ1-6; tentatively, D is TRBD1 (6 bases). Trimming took 6 bases from V and 10 from J, leaving 16 bases between them. The germline V gene encodes CDR1 MDHEN and CDR2 SYDVKM. This CDR3 contains 14 residues. CDR3 sequence reads: CASRGQWDLSPLHF. CDR3 sequence (DNA): TGTGCCAGCAGGGGACAATGGGATTTGTCACCCCTCCACTTT.

This clonotype was found a few times. This chain joins TRBV29-1 and TRBJ2-7; TRBD1 aligns across 8 bases. After removal of 7 bases from V and 3 bases from J, the junction contained 5 bases not matched to a gene. The CDR3 is made up of 12 amino acids. The germline V gene has CDR1 SQVTM and CDR2 ANQGSEA. The DNA of the CDR3 is TGCAGCGCACAGGGGGTGGGCTACGAGCAGTACTTC. It specifies CSAQGVGYEQYF.

V is TRBV6-5 and J is TRBJ1-3; D remains ambiguous. Trimming left V 3 bases short and J 1 base short, with 10 bases between. In germline, CDR1 is MNHEY, CDR2 SVGAGI. The CDR3 is made up of 15 amino acids. CDR3 sequence reads: CASSYNLGSGNTIYF. The CDR3 DNA reads as TGTGCCAGCAGTTATAATTTAGGGTCTGGAAACACCATATATTTT.

This sequence joins TRBV20-1 and TRBJ2-1, with a possible D match to TRBD2 (6 bases). Germline CDR1 is DFQATT and CDR2 is SNEGSKA (reference sequence). V lost 0 bases and J lost 10, with 13 bases in between. The CDR3 spans 13 residues. CDR3 sequence: CSARDPRAGEQFF. CDR3 sequence (DNA): TGCAGTGCTAGAGATCCCCGGGCGGGGGAGCAGTTCTTC.

Many counts were recorded for this clonotype. V and J are TRBV15 and TRBJ2-1; 7 bases align to TRBD1. Germline V lookup: CDR1 LNHNV, CDR2 YYDKDF (reference sequence). The ends lost 6 bases at V and 9 bases at J; junction bases unmatched: 11. The CDR3 extends over 14 amino acids. The CDR3 DNA reads TGTGCCACCAGGTTTACAGGGGTGGTCAGTGAGCAGTTCTTC. Protein sequence: CATRFTGVVSEQFF.

This clonotype was recorded at least ten times. This sequence joins TRBV11-2 and TRBJ2-4; D unresolved. This CDR3 is built from 12 residues. CDR1 and CDR2 from the germline V gene are SGHAT and FQNNGV. Trimming removed 3 bases at V and 3 bases at J, with 3 bases between. The CDR3 DNA follows: TGTGCCAGCAGCTTGGACAAAAACATTCAGTACTTC. It encodes CASSLDKNIQYF.

This clonotype was recorded at least ten times. This chain uses TRBV7-9 with TRBJ2-7; 10 bases fit TRBD2. Germline assignment: CDR1 SEHNR and CDR2 FQNEAQ (reference sequence). The CDR3 is made up of 15 amino acids. V lost 5 bases and J lost 4; bases outside the gene matches: 8. CDR3 nucleotides: TGTGCCAGCAGCCGAGGACTAGCGGCGGGGTACGAGCAGTACTTC. This sequence encodes CASSRGLAAGYEQYF.

This clonotype was observed many times. This sequence joins TRBV30 and TRBJ1-1, with D unclear. Germline V gene lookup returns CDR1 GTSNPN and CDR2 SVGIG (reference sequence). This CDR3 has 12 residues. V was shortened by 4 bases and J by 4 bases, with 10 bases between the two germline ends. The CDR3 protein is CAWIRVGTEAFF. CDR3 DNA sequence: TGTGCCTGGATAAGGGTCGGCACTGAAGCTTTCTTT.

This clonotype has at least ten counts. The rearrangement joins TRBV18 to TRBJ2-5; the match to TRBD2 covers 7 bases. V was clipped by 3 bases and J by 3 bases; unmatched bases: 4. The germline gives CDR1 KGHSH, CDR2 LQKENI. The CDR3 is 14 amino acids. Here the CDR3 DNA reads TGTGCCAGCTCACCCCAGCGGGGTGAAGAGACCCAGTACTTC. The encoded protein is CASSPQRGEETQYF.

This sequence joins TRBV20-1 and TRBJ2-7; unclear D gene. The V gene lost 3 bases and the J gene lost 0 bases, with 12 bases spanning the gap. The CDR3 runs 14 residues. Looked up from germline, CDR1 is DFQATT and CDR2 is SNEGSKA (reference sequence). DNA of the CDR3: TGCAGTGCTAGGTCCGGGTCCTTCTCCTACGAGCAGTACTTC. Translation: CSARSGSFSYEQYF.

J is TRBJ2-1 and V is TRBV11-3; D unresolved. Trimming pared 5 bases from V and 6 bases from J, leaving 11 bases between. This CDR3 is built from 13 residues. Germline lookup yields CDR1 SGHNT and CDR2 YENEEA. CDR3 nucleotide sequence: TGTGCCAGCAGCAGAGAGGCAGCCAATGAGCAGTTCTTC. Its protein product is CASSREAANEQFF.

This clonotype was detected ten times or more. V usage is TRBV28 and J usage is TRBJ2-1; 7 bases map to TRBD2. V shed 2 bases and J 0 bases; nucleotides not matched to a gene: 7. The CDR3 sequence is 17 residues long. Per germline, CDR1 MDHEN and CDR2 SYDVKM. CDR3 residues: CASSLLSGTSSYNEQFF. The CDR3 DNA sequence: TGTGCCAGCAGTTTACTGAGCGGGACCTCCTCCTACAATGAGCAGTTCTTC.

V is TRBV7-9 and J is TRBJ2-5, with TRBD2 matching over 10 bases. J was trimmed by 5 bases and V by 5 bases; bases with no gene match: 14. CDR3 size: 17 residues. Germline lookup yields CDR1 SEHNR and CDR2 FQNEAQ (reference sequence). As DNA, the CDR3 is TGTGCCAGCAGCCCATCCAGAGCTAGCGGGAGTAAGGAGACCCAGTACTTC. Protein sequence: CASSPSRASGSKETQYF.

This rearrangement joins TRBV19 to TRBJ1-6, with D tentatively TRBD1 (6 bases). This CDR3 comprises 13 residues. The germline V gene has CDR1 LNHDA and CDR2 SQIVND (reference sequence). Trimming left V 9 bases short and J 9 bases short, with 15 bases between. This CDR3 reads CASRTAIGSPLHF. In DNA form, the CDR3 reads TGTGCCAGCAGGACAGCAATAGGTTCACCCCTCCACTTT.

At least ten counts were recorded for this clonotype. The chain links TRBV28 to TRBJ2-3, with D unclear. Germline assignment: CDR1 MDHEN and CDR2 SYDVKM. The CDR3 is made up of 14 amino acids. Trimming left V 6 bases short and J 0 bases short, with 10 bases between. CDR3 DNA sequence: TGTGCCAGCAGATACGGACGGAGCACAGATACGCAGTATTTT. It codes for CASRYGRSTDTQYF.

Regarding this clonotype: A much bigger clone sits one base away, suggesting this may be a read error. V gene TRBV6-1 combines with J gene TRBJ1-3; 8 bases fit TRBD1. The germline gives CDR1 MNHNS, CDR2 SASEGT. J gave up 0 bases and V 5 bases, and 9 bases lay outside the gene matches. The CDR3 runs to 17 residues. The CDR3: CASSHYGQGFSGNTIYF. CDR3 DNA sequence: TGTGCCAGCAGTCACTACGGACAGGGCTTCTCTGGAAACACCATATATTTT.

There are many counts of this clonotype. The chain has TRBV2 and TRBJ1-2; no clear D. CDR3 length: 14 amino acids. Trimming took off 2 bases at V and 0 bases at J, with 7 bases between the two ends. CDR1 and CDR2 (germline): SNHLY, FYNNEI. CDR3 DNA sequence: TGTGCCAGCAGTGAATTAACGGCTAACTATGGCTACACCTTC. Translating it yields CASSELTANYGYTF.

The table lists this clonotype with many counts. This chain uses TRBV6-1 with TRBJ1-1, with unresolved D. V lost 7 bases, J lost 4 bases, and 22 bases lay in between. The V gene's germline CDR1 is MNHNS and CDR2 SASEGT. CDR3 size: 16 residues. CDR3: CASIRQSVTPGTEAFF. The CDR3 DNA reads TGTGCCAGCATCCGACAATCTGTGACACCCGGCACTGAAGCTTTCTTT.

This clonotype was seen at least ten times. The rearrangement links TRBV20-1 to TRBJ2-5, with 8 bases lining up with TRBD2. Germline CDR1 is DFQATT and CDR2 is SNEGSKA (reference sequence). V trimming: 5 bases; J trimming: 5 bases; junction bases outside the gene matches: 7. The CDR3 extends over 13 amino acids. The CDR3 here is CSAAREGRETQYF. CDR3 sequence (DNA): TGCAGTGCTGCCCGGGAGGGCCGGGAGACCCAGTACTTC.

This clonotype occurred a few times. V and J are TRBV27 and TRBJ2-5; D possibly matches TRBD1 or TRBD2 (6 bases each). In germline, CDR1 is MNHEY, CDR2 SMNVEV (reference sequence). V dropped 1 base and J dropped 4 bases, with 22 bases sitting between them. CDR3 size: 18 residues. The CDR3 spells CASSLFSPPGAASETQYF. The DNA of the CDR3 is TGTGCCAGCAGTTTATTCTCGCCCCCGGGGGCCGCCTCAGAGACCCAGTACTTC.

V usage is TRBV14 and J usage is TRBJ2-1; 9 bases are a match to TRBD1. Unmatched junction bases numbered 11, after V lost 7 bases and J lost 7 bases. This CDR3 contains 15 residues. Germline values: CDR1 SGHDN, CDR2 FVKESK. CDR3 bases: TGTGCCAGCAATACACCGGGACAGGGTCGGAATGAGCAGTTCTTC. Translating gives CASNTPGQGRNEQFF.

CDR3 sequence reads: CAASENNEQFF. The CDR3 region has the DNA TGTGCAGCGTCCGAAAACAATGAGCAGTTCTTC. The chain has TRBV28 and TRBJ2-1; the D is unclear. This CDR3 is 11 amino acids long. In germline, CDR1 is MDHEN, CDR2 SYDVKM.

This clonotype was counted a few times. V and J are TRBV28 and TRBJ2-7, with D possibly being TRBD1 or TRBD2 (5 bases each). The germline CDR1 and CDR2 sequences are MDHEN and SYDVKM. The length of the CDR3 is 13 residues. V shed 5 bases and J shed 7 bases, with 15 bases lying between them. The CDR3: CASSPGTRGEQYF. The CDR3 nucleotides are TGTGCCAGCAGTCCCGGGACCCGGGGAGAGCAGTACTTC.

This clonotype occurred many times. DNA for the CDR3: TGTGCCAGCAGCCAGGGACAGGGGATACAAGAGACCCAGTACTTC. It codes for CASSQGQGIQETQYF. The rearrangement joins TRBV6-1 to TRBJ2-5, with 10 bases aligning to TRBD1. Germline CDR1 MNHNS, CDR2 SASEGT. With 6 bases clipped from V and 2 bases from J, the junction kept 6 bases outside the gene matches. The CDR3 totals 15 residues.

The rearrangement joins TRBV24-1 to TRBJ2-3, with a possible D match to TRBD2 (5 bases). V dropped 1 base and J dropped 2 bases, with 21 bases sitting between them. Germline assignment: CDR1 KGHDR and CDR2 SFDVKD. The CDR3 has 19 residues. The DNA for the CDR3 is TGTGCCACCAGTGATTTTACTAGTAATAGCCCCGCGGACACAGATACGCAGTATTTT. Residues: CATSDFTSNSPADTDTQYF.

This clonotype came up a few times. J is TRBJ2-1 and V is TRBV24-1, with TRBD2 as a possible D gene (5 bases). CDR1 and CDR2 from the germline V gene are KGHDR and SFDVKD. Trimming took off 3 bases at V and 7 bases at J, with 9 bases between the two ends. There are 13 residues in the CDR3. CDR3: CATSDEGRNEQFF. The CDR3 DNA reads as TGTGCCACCAGTGATGAGGGCCGGAATGAGCAGTTCTTC.

This clonotype occurred a few times. The V gene is TRBV15, the J gene TRBJ2-2, with 11 bases that match TRBD1. V trimming: 5 bases; J trimming: 4 bases; junction bases outside the gene matches: 6. Germline V CDR1 and CDR2: LNHNV, YYDKDF (reference sequence). The CDR3 is 16 amino acids. The CDR3 sequence is CATSGDRGVVTGELFF. CDR3 in DNA: TGTGCCACCAGCGGGGACAGGGGGGTCGTCACCGGGGAGCTGTTTTTT.